Each of the 32 T cell receptor beta chains below was sequenced from the same sample in a study of T cell responses to AZD1222 COVID-19 vaccine. This table comes from immunoSEQ multiplex PCR, and its TCRdb copy is limited to in-frame clones, with some not included. The table shows about 84,000 clones, with 80% to 90% occurring only once. The sequencing here drew on peripheral blood, taken on day 0 of AZD1222 vaccination. The receptors were sampled from an adult in good health.

The chain uses TRBV25-1 and TRBJ2-7; weak D call: TRBD1 (6 bases). The CDR3 sequence is 14 residues long. The V gene lost 3 bases and the J gene lost 7 bases, with 16 bases spanning the gap. From germline, CDR1 is MGHDK and CDR2 SYGVNS. The DNA of the CDR3 is TGTGCCAGCAGTGACAGGGGAACAACGAATGAGCAGTACTTC. It is translated as CASSDRGTTNEQYF.

This chain connects TRBV7-9 to TRBJ2-7; D ambiguous. This CDR3 is built from 12 residues. V shed 1 base and J shed 6 bases, with 7 bases lying between them. CDR1 is SEHNR and CDR2 is FQNEAQ in the germline V gene (reference sequence). CDR3 loop: CASSLVSGEQYF. CDR3 sequence (DNA): TGTGCCAGCAGCTTAGTGTCTGGCGAGCAGTACTTC.

The V and J genes are TRBV2 and TRBJ1-6; D is perhaps TRBD1 (6 bases). V gave up 3 bases and J gave up 7 bases, with 10 bases separating them. In germline, CDR1 is SNHLY, CDR2 FYNNEI. The CDR3 runs to 14 residues. The CDR3 sequence is CASSETGGNSPLHF. The CDR3 coding sequence is TGTGCCAGCAGTGAGACAGGAGGAAATTCACCCCTCCACTTT.

The chain carries TRBV6-5 and TRBJ2-2; D is unclear. Trimming cost V 0 bases and J 5 bases, with 7 bases left between them. The CDR3 length is 14 residues. Germline V gene lookup returns CDR1 MNHEY and CDR2 SVGAGI. The CDR3 nucleotides read TGTGCCAGCAGTTACTCACTATATACCGGGGAGCTGTTTTTT. Its translation: CASSYSLYTGELFF.

The rearrangement joins TRBV7-2 to TRBJ2-5, with D perhaps given as TRBD1 or TRBD2 (5 bases each). Germline V gene sequence: CDR1 SGHTA, CDR2 FQGNSA. V shed 5 bases and J shed 5 bases, with 18 bases lying between them. The CDR3 has 15 amino acids. The CDR3 DNA reads as TGTGCCAGCAGCCGCCGACCGCAGGGCGGGGAGACCCAGTACTTC. This translates into CASSRRPQGGETQYF. The whole variable domain, remainder taken from reference TRBV7-2 and TRBJ2-5, is GAGVSQSPSNKVTEKGKDVELRCDPISGHTALYWYRQSLGQGLEFLIYFQGNSAPDKSGLPSDRFSAERTGGSVSTLTIQRTQQEDSAVYLCASSRRPQGGETQYFGPGTRLLVL.

The CDR3 nucleotides are TGTGCCTGGAAAGCAGGGGGGGCTAACAATCAGCCCCAGCATTTT. As protein: CAWKAGGANNQPQHF. The rearrangement links TRBV30 to TRBJ1-5, with 7 bases lining up with TRBD1. V shed 4 bases, J shed 3 bases, and the junction held 9 bases outside the gene matches. Germline V gives CDR1 GTSNPN, CDR2 SVGIG (reference sequence). The CDR3 has 15 residues.

This rearrangement joins TRBV24-1 to TRBJ2-3, with 7 positions matching TRBD1. Trimming cost V 3 bases and J 4 bases; bases outside gene matches: 9. The CDR3 has 16 residues. The germline CDR1 and CDR2 sequences are KGHDR and SFDVKD. As DNA, the CDR3 is TGTGCCACCAGTGATCCGCAGACAGGGTTGTCAGATACGCAGTATTTT. Translated: CATSDPQTGLSDTQYF.

The rearrangement uses TRBV11-3 and TRBJ2-2, with TRBD1 identical over 8 bases. Trimming removed 4 bases from V and 7 bases from J; junction bases left unmatched: 8. Germline V gives CDR1 SGHNT, CDR2 YENEEA. The CDR3 totals 15 residues. CDR3 amino acids: CASSSTDRVGGELFF. As DNA, the CDR3 is TGTGCCAGCAGCTCGACGGACAGGGTTGGCGGGGAGCTGTTTTTT.

The chain links TRBV28 to TRBJ2-7, with 8 nucleotides matching TRBD2. Germline CDR1 MDHEN, CDR2 SYDVKM. V lost 1 base, J lost 5 bases, and 10 bases stayed unmatched. This CDR3 is 16 amino acids long. CDR3 region: CASSLYPLGGDHEQYF. The CDR3 DNA reads TGTGCCAGCAGTTTATACCCCCTCGGGGGGGACCACGAGCAGTACTTC.

The V call is TRBV5-6, the J call TRBJ2-1; maybe TRBD1 (5 bases). CDR1 is SGHDT, CDR2 YYEEEE, per germline. The CDR3 has 16 amino acids. Trimming removed 4 bases from V and 8 bases from J, with 22 bases in between. As DNA, the CDR3 is TGTGCCAGCAGCCGCTTAGGGGTGGGCCTTAGGGATGAGCAGTTCTTC. It codes for CASSRLGVGLRDEQFF. Based on the CDR3 plus reference TRBV5-6 and TRBJ2-1, the full variable domain is DAGVTQSPTHLIKTRGQQVTLRCSPKSGHDTVSWYQQALGQGPQFIFQYYEEEERQRGNFPDRFSGHQFPNYSSELNVNALLLGDSALYLCASSRLGVGLRDEQFFGPGTRLTVL.

The chain is built from TRBV28 and TRBJ1-2; TRBD1 matches at 8 bases. V was pared by 10 bases and J by 2 bases, with 9 bases of the junction left unmatched. CDR1 and CDR2 from the germline V gene are MDHEN and SYDVKM. CDR3 length: 14 residues. The CDR3 DNA reads TGTGCCATCGTAGCAGGGGGCGACAACTATGGCTACACCTTC. Its protein is CAIVAGGDNYGYTF.

This clone was recorded once. V is TRBV19 and J is TRBJ1-2, with 9 bases identical to TRBD1. The germline V gene has CDR1 LNHDA and CDR2 SQIVND (reference sequence). J lost 5 bases, V lost 7 bases, and 5 bases had no gene match. The CDR3 extends over 13 amino acids. Written as DNA, the CDR3 is TGTGCCAGTACCGCAGACAGGGGGTATGGCTACACCTTC. Encoded protein: CASTADRGYGYTF.

The V and J genes are TRBV30 and TRBJ1-3; possible D gene TRBD1, 5 bases. V was clipped by 7 bases and J by 10 bases, with 20 bases between them. The germline gives CDR1 GTSNPN, CDR2 SVGIG (reference sequence). The CDR3 is made up of 13 amino acids. The CDR3 sequence is CAYAVGTEGTIYF. Here the CDR3 DNA reads TGTGCCTACGCGGTAGGGACCGAGGGGACCATATATTTT.

This chain uses TRBV4-1 with TRBJ2-2; D may be TRBD1 (5 bases). Germline V CDR1 and CDR2: MGHRA, YSYEKL. The length of the CDR3 is 16 residues. V was pared by 2 bases and J by 1 base, with 11 bases between. CDR3: CASSQYGQGNTGELFF. CDR3 DNA sequence: TGCGCCAGCAGCCAATATGGCCAGGGGAACACCGGGGAGCTGTTTTTT.

This clone has a single count. The J gene is TRBJ2-2, the V gene TRBV14; no definite D call. Germline CDR1 and CDR2: SGHDN and FVKESK. The CDR3 covers 16 residues. V was clipped by 0 bases and J by 0 bases, with 8 bases between them. The CDR3 bases are TGTGCCAGCAGCCAAGATCTAGGTCCGAACACCGGGGAGCTGTTTTTT. It yields the protein CASSQDLGPNTGELFF.

In DNA form, the CDR3 reads TGTGCCAGCAGCTTAGAAGCGGGAGTTTGGGAGACCCAGTACTTC. Protein product: CASSLEAGVWETQYF. This chain uses TRBV7-2 with TRBJ2-5; 8 bases line up with TRBD2. CDR3 length: 15 residues. Germline V gives CDR1 SGHTA, CDR2 FQGNSA. The V gene end was trimmed by 1 base and the J gene end by 5 bases; junction bases not matched to a gene: 6.

This sequence joins TRBV11-2 and TRBJ2-7; the match to TRBD1 covers 10 bases. The length of the CDR3 is 17 residues. CDR1 SGHAT and CDR2 FQNNGV come from the germline V gene. V shed 3 bases and J 2 bases; nucleotides not matched to a gene: 10. The DNA for the CDR3 is TGTGCCAGCAGCTTGATCCCGGGACAGGGGATCCCCTACGAGCAGTACTTC. It translates to CASSLIPGQGIPYEQYF. The variable domain in full, completed from reference TRBV11-2 and TRBJ2-7, reads EAGVAQSPRYKIIEKRQSVAFWCNPISGHATLYWYQQILGQGPKLLIQFQNNGVVDDSQLPKDRFSAERLKGVDSTLKIQPAKLEDSAVYLCASSLIPGQGIPYEQYFGPGTRLTVT.

This chain uses TRBV30 with TRBJ1-2, with 9 positions matching TRBD1. Germline CDR1 reads GTSNPN; CDR2 reads SVGIG (reference sequence). The CDR3 has 13 amino acids. Germline trimming cut 3 bases from V and 10 bases from J; bases unmatched to any gene: 9. The DNA for the CDR3 is TGTGCCTGGAGAGGAGCGGGACAGGGAATCTACACCTTC. It specifies CAWRGAGQGIYTF.

The rearrangement joins TRBV28 to TRBJ2-5, with TRBD2 matching over 11 bases. Germline V gene sequence: CDR1 MDHEN, CDR2 SYDVKM. The CDR3 loop spans 15 amino acids. J lost 3 bases, V lost 6 bases, and 6 bases had no gene match. CDR3 residues: CASRGEGLAEETQYF. Written as DNA, the CDR3 is TGTGCCAGCAGGGGGGAGGGACTAGCGGAAGAGACCCAGTACTTC.

The chain is built from TRBV11-2 and TRBJ2-7, with 11 bases that match TRBD1. CDR1 is SGHAT, CDR2 FQNNGV, per germline. The CDR3 has 16 amino acids. V shed 2 bases and J 3 bases; nucleotides not matched to a gene: 6. The CDR3 coding sequence is TGTGCCAGCAGCTTAATTGGGACAGGGGGGTTCTACGAGCAGTACTTC. This codes for CASSLIGTGGFYEQYF.

The chain's CDR3 is CASRSTGATVSYEQYF. CDR3 nucleotides: TGTGCCAGCAGGTCTACAGGGGCCACCGTCTCCTACGAGCAGTACTTC. The chain employs TRBV7-9 and TRBJ2-7, with 7 bases that match TRBD1. The germline CDR1 and CDR2 sequences are SEHNR and FQNEAQ (reference sequence). This CDR3 contains 16 residues. Losses at the gene ends were 6 bases for V and 0 bases for J; bases not matched to a gene: 11.

V is TRBV6-6 and J is TRBJ2-3; weak D call: TRBD2 (6 bases). The CDR3 sequence is 15 residues long. The germline V and J ends were trimmed by 2 bases and 5 bases, with 14 bases remaining between them. Germline lookup yields CDR1 MNHNY and CDR2 SVGAGI (reference sequence). In nucleotides, the CDR3 is TGTGCCAGCAGTTACACCAGCCGGGGGAGAGATACGCAGTATTTT. Encoded protein: CASSYTSRGRDTQYF.

The V gene is TRBV29-1, the J gene TRBJ2-3; the D gene is possibly TRBD2 (6 bases). Germline V gene lookup returns CDR1 SQVTM and CDR2 ANQGSEA. The CDR3 has 13 amino acids. V was clipped by 2 bases and J by 4 bases, with 10 bases between them. CDR3 sequence: CSVENGGSDTQYF. The CDR3 DNA reads as TGCAGCGTTGAAAATGGAGGGTCAGATACGCAGTATTTT.

The chain recombines TRBV9 with TRBJ2-7, with 10 bases aligning to TRBD1. This CDR3 is 15 amino acids long. The trim removed 3 bases at V and 3 bases at J, leaving 6 bases unmatched. From germline, CDR1 is SGDLS and CDR2 YYNGEE. CDR3 in DNA: TGTGCCAGCAGCGCCGGGGACAGGGGTTTCTACGAGCAGTACTTC. Amino acid sequence: CASSAGDRGFYEQYF.

The chain has TRBV6-1 and TRBJ1-2; D remains unclear. V was pared by 3 bases and J by 0 bases, with 2 bases between. Germline assignment: CDR1 MNHNS and CDR2 SASEGT. This CDR3 region has 12 residues. CDR3 sequence reads: CASSEANYGYTF. DNA of the CDR3: TGTGCCAGCAGTGAGGCTAACTATGGCTACACCTTC.

This sequence joins TRBV24-1 and TRBJ1-6; no definite D call. V gave up 6 bases and J gave up 3 bases, with 5 bases separating them. The CDR3 is made up of 13 amino acids. Looked up from germline, CDR1 is KGHDR and CDR2 is SFDVKD. CDR3 sequence (DNA): TGTGCCACCAGTCGGATCTATAATTCACCCCTCCACTTT. Translating it yields CATSRIYNSPLHF.

The chain recombines TRBV9 with TRBJ2-3, with 8 bases matching TRBD2. With 5 bases clipped from V and 6 bases from J, the junction kept 8 bases outside the gene matches. Germline V lookup: CDR1 SGDLS, CDR2 YYNGEE. The CDR3 runs 14 residues. The CDR3 DNA is TGTGCCAGCAGTATTAGCGGGGTACTTGATACGCAGTATTTT. Residues: CASSISGVLDTQYF.

In regard to this clone: Additional DNA sequences in this sample encode the identical CDR3. The chain uses TRBV18 and TRBJ2-3, with D tentatively TRBD2 (5 bases). V shed 4 bases and J shed 1 base, with 9 bases lying between them. The length of the CDR3 is 14 residues. Per germline, CDR1 KGHSH and CDR2 LQKENI. The CDR3 sequence: CASSLGLGTDTQYF. CDR3 nucleotides: TGTGCCAGCTCACTTGGACTCGGCACAGATACGCAGTATTTT. The entire variable domain, with the rest obtained from reference TRBV18 and TRBJ2-3, is as follows: NAGVMQNPRHLVRRRGQEARLRCSPMKGHSHVYWYRQLPEEGLKFMVYLQKENIIDESGMPKERFSAEFPKEGPSILRIQQVVRGDSAAYFCASSLGLGTDTQYFGPGTRLTVL.

The chain employs TRBV5-1 and TRBJ2-1; D is unresolved. The germline gives CDR1 SGHRS, CDR2 YFSETQ. The CDR3 covers 13 residues. The ends were cut back, 4 bases at V and 5 bases at J, with 10 bases in the middle. The CDR3 loop is CASSDRANNEQFF. CDR3 nucleotides: TGCGCCAGCAGCGATCGGGCCAACAATGAGCAGTTCTTC.

This clone has just one count. CDR3 protein: CATSPWATSGTEQFF. In DNA, the CDR3 is TGTGCCACCAGTCCCTGGGCGACTAGCGGAACAGAGCAGTTCTTC. The chain recombines TRBV24-1 with TRBJ2-1; 9 bases map to TRBD2. The germline V gene has CDR1 KGHDR and CDR2 SFDVKD. The CDR3 runs to 15 residues. The V and J ends lost 6 bases and 10 bases, in that order; junction bases with no gene match: 12.

The chain employs TRBV11-2 and TRBJ2-3; 11 bases are a match to TRBD2. This CDR3 spans 17 amino acids. The J segment lost 0 bases and the V segment lost 5 bases, leaving 7 bases of the junction unmatched. Germline CDR1 SGHAT, CDR2 FQNNGV. The CDR3 sequence: CASSTGTSGASTDTQYF. CDR3 DNA: TGTGCCAGCAGCACGGGGACTAGCGGAGCTAGCACAGATACGCAGTATTTT.

The chain uses TRBV29-1 and TRBJ2-7, with 12 nucleotides matching TRBD2. The germline V gene encodes CDR1 SQVTM and CDR2 ANQGSEA. The CDR3 spans 14 residues. V dropped 7 bases and J dropped 6; count of bases not matched to a gene: 10. This chain's CDR3 is CSALLAGGPREQYF. The CDR3 DNA follows: TGCAGCGCCTTGCTAGCGGGAGGGCCTCGCGAGCAGTACTTC.